This T cell receptor beta chain is from a study of read filtering for tumor transcriptome and immune sequencing. Overall study results and limits: Dropping single-read clonotypes raised IR-seq and RNA-seq shared-clonotype correlation. Sorted CD138-negative bone marrow cells were not purified T cells.

Molecular barcoded adaptors covering alpha/delta and beta/gamma chains were used on 400 ng RNA. TCRdb itself ran the reads through MiXCR, one entry per CDR3 protein. The table includes tens of thousands of distinct CDR3 sequences, around 21% detected once. This CDR3 is 12 amino acids long. Trimming took 8 bases from V and 8 from J, leaving 15 bases between them. Germline CDR1 is ENHRY and CDR2 is SYGVKD. There are many counts of this clonotype. Antigen specificity is unknown. The receptor's source is a donor aged 40 or over with multiple myeloma. This rearrangement joins TRBV10-3 to TRBJ1-1; D is possibly TRBD1 (6 bases). Sequences were obtained from a population of CD138-negative cells sorted from bone marrow. The CDR3 sequence is CAIGQRGVEAFF. In DNA form, the CDR3 reads TGTGCCATCGGTCAGAGGGGGGTAGAAGCTTTCTTT.